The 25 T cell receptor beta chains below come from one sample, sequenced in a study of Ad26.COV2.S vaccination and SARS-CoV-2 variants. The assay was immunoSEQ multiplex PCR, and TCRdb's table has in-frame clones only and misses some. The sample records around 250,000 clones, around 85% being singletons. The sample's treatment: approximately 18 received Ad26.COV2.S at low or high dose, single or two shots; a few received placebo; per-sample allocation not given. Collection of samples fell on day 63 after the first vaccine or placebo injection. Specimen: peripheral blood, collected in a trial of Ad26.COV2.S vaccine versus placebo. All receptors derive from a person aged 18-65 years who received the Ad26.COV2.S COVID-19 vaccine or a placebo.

In DNA, the CDR3 is TGTGCCAGCAGCCCTACCTCCGAACCCTCCTACAATGAGCAGTTCTTC. Its translation is CASSPTSEPSYNEQFF. The chain combines TRBV7-6 with TRBJ2-1; D ambiguous. CDR3 length equals 16 residues. Trimming removed 5 bases from V and 0 bases from J, with 14 bases in between. Germline lookup yields CDR1 SGHVS and CDR2 FNYEAQ.

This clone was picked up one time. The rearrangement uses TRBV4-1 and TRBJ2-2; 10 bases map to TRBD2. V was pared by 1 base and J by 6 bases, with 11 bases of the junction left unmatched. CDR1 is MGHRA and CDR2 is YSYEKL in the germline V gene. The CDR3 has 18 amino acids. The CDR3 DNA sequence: TGCGCCAGCAGCCAAGGGAACGGACTAGCGGAAGTTTCCGGGGAGCTGTTTTTT. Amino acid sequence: CASSQGNGLAEVSGELFF.

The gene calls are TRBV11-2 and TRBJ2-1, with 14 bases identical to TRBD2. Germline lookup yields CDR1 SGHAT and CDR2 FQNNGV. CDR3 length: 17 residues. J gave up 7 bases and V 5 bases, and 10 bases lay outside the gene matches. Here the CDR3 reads CASSAMGLAGAGNEQFF. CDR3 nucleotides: TGTGCCAGCAGCGCAATGGGACTAGCGGGGGCAGGGAATGAGCAGTTCTTC.

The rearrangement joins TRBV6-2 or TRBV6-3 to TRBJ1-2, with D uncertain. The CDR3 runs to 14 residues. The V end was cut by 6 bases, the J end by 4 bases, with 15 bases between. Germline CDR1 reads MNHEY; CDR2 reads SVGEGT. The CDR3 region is CASSPDYTSYGYTF. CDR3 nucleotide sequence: TGTGCCAGCAGCCCCGACTATACTAGCTATGGCTACACCTTC.

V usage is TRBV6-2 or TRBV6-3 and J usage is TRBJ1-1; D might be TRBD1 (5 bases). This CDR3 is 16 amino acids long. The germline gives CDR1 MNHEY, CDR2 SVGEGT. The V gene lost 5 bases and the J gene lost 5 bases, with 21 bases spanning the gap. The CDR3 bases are TGTGCCAGCAGTCCCCTGCCGGCTGGGGGTTTAACTGAAGCTTTCTTT. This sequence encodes CASSPLPAGGLTEAFF.

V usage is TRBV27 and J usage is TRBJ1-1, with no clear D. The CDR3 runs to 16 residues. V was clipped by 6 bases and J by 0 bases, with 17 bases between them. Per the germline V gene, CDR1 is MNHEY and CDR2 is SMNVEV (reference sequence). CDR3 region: CASSHGRKRLNTEAFF. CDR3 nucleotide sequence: TGTGCCAGCAGCCACGGGAGAAAACGATTGAACACTGAAGCTTTCTTT.

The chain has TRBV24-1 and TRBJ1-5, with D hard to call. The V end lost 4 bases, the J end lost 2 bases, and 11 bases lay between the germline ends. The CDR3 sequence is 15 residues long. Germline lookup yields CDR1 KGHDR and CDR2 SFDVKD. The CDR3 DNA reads TGTGCCACCAGTGACCCATACCAAGGCAATCAGCCCCAGCATTTT. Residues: CATSDPYQGNQPQHF.

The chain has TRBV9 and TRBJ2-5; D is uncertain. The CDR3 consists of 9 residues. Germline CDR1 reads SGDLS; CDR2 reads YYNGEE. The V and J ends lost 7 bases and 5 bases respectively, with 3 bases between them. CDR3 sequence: CASGETQYF. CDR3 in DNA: TGTGCCAGCGGTGAGACCCAGTACTTC.

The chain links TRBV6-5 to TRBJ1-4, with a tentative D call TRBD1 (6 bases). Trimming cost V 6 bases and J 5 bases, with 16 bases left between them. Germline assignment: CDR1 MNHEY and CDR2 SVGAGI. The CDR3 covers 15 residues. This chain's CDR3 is CASSRDTGANEKLFF. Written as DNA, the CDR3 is TGTGCCAGCAGCCGGGACACTGGAGCGAATGAAAAACTGTTTTTT.

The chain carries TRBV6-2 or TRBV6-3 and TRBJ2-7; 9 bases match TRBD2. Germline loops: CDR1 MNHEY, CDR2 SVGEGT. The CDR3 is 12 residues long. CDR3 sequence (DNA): TGTGCCAGCAGTTACCTAGCGGGAAAGTTGGACGTC. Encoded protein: CASSYLAGKLDV.

The CDR3 protein is CASSQRGARGQETQYF. The CDR3, as DNA: TGTGCCAGCTCCCAAAGGGGGGCGAGGGGTCAAGAGACCCAGTACTTC. V gene TRBV18 combines with J gene TRBJ2-5; D possibly uses TRBD1 or TRBD2 (6 bases each). V was trimmed by 6 bases and J by 2 bases, leaving 19 bases between them. The CDR3 runs to 16 residues. CDR1 KGHSH and CDR2 LQKENI come from the germline V gene.

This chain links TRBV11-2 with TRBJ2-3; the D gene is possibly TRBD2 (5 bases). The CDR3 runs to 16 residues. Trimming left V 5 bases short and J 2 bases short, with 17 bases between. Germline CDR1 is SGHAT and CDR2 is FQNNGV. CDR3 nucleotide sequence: TGTGCCAGCAGCCCACTCCCCCGGGGATCCACAGATACGCAGTATTTT. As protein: CASSPLPRGSTDTQYF.

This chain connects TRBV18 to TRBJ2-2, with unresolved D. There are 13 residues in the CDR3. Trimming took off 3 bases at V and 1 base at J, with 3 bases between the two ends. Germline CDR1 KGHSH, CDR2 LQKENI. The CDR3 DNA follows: TGTGCCAGCTCACCGATGAACACCGGGGAGCTGTTTTTT. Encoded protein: CASSPMNTGELFF.

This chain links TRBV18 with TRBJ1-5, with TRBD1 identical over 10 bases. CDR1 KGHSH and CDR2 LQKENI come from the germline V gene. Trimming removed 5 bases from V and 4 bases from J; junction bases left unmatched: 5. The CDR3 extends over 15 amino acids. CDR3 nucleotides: TGTGCCAGCTCAGCCGACAGGGGGCGTAATCAGCCCCAGCATTTT. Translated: CASSADRGRNQPQHF.

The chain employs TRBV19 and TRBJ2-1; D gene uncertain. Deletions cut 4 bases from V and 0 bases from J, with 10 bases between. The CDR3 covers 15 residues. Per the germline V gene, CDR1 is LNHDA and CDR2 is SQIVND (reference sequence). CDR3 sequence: CASSKNADSYNEQFF. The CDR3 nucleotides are TGTGCCAGTAGTAAAAATGCGGACTCCTACAATGAGCAGTTCTTC.

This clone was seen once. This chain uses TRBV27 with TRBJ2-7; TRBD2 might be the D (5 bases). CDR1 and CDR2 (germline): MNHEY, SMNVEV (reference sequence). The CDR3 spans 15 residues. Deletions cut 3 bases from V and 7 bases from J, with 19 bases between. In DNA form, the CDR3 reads TGTGCCAGCAGTTTCCCGGACGGCAGTGGAGGAGAGCAGTACGTC. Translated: CASSFPDGSGGEQYV.

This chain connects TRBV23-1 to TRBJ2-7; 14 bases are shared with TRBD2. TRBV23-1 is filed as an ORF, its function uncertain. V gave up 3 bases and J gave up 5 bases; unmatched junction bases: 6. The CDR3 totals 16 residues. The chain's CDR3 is CASSHPTSGRANEQYV. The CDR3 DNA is TGCGCCAGCAGTCACCCGACTAGCGGGAGGGCCAACGAGCAGTACGTC.

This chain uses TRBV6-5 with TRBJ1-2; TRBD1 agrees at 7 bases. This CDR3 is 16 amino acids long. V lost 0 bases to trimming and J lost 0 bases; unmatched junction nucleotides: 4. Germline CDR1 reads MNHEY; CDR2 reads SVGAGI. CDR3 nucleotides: TGTGCCAGCAGTTACTCGACAGGGCGAGCTAACTATGGCTACACCTTC. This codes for CASSYSTGRANYGYTF.

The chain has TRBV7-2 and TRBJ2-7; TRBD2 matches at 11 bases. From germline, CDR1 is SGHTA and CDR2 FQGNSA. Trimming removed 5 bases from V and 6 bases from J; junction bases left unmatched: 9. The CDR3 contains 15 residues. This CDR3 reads CASSQRTSGRIEQYV. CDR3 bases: TGTGCCAGCAGCCAACGAACTAGCGGGAGAATCGAGCAGTACGTC.

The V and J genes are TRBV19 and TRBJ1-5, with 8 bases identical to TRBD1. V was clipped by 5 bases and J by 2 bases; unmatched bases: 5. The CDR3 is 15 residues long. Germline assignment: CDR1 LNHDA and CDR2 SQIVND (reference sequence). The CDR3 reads CASSPPGQGNQPQHF. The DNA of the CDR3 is TGTGCCAGTAGTCCCCCGGGACAGGGCAATCAGCCCCAGCATTTT.

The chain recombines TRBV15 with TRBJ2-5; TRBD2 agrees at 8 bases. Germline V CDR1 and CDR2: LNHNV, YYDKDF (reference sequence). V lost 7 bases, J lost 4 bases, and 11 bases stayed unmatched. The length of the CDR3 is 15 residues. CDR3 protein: CATTPGRGAVETQYF. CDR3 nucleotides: TGTGCCACCACCCCGGGGCGGGGGGCCGTAGAGACCCAGTACTTC.

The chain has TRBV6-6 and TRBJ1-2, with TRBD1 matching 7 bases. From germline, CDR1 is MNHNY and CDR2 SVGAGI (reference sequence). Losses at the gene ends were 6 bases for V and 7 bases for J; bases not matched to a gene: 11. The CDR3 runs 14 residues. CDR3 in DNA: TGTGCCAGCAGCCTGGGACAGCTCGAGGTTGGCTACACCTTC. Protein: CASSLGQLEVGYTF.

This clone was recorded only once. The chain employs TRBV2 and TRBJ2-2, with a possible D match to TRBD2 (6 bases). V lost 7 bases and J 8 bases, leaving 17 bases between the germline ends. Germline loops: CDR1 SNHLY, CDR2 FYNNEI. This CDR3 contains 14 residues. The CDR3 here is CASNLRDRGGELFF. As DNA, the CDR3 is TGTGCCAGCAACTTGCGGGACCGGGGGGGGGAGCTGTTTTTT. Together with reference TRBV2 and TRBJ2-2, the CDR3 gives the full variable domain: EPEVTQTPSHQVTQMGQEVILRCVPISNHLYFYWYRQILGQKVEFLVSFYNNEISEKSEIFDDQFSVERPDGSNFTLKIRSTKLEDSAMYFCASNLRDRGGELFFGEGSRLTVL.

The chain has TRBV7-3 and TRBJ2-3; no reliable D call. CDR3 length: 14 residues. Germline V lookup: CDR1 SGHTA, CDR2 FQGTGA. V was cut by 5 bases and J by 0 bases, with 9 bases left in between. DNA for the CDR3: TGTGCCAGCAGCCTTTCAATTAGCACAGATACGCAGTATTTT. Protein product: CASSLSISTDTQYF.

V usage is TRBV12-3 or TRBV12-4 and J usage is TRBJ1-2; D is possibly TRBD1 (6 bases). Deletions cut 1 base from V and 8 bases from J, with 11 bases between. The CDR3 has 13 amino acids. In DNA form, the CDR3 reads TGTGCCAGCAGTTTAGGTGTGGGGGCGGGCTACACCTTC. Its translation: CASSLGVGAGYTF.